This entry lists 31 T cell receptor beta chains sequenced from one sample in a study of blood T cell repertoires in COVID-19. The data were produced by immunoSEQ multiplex PCR, yet TCRdb's version contains in-frame clones alone and is incomplete. The sample lists 110,000 or so clones, roughly 81% occurring once. Sequenced input: peripheral blood. The receptors shown here come from a human donor in a cohort sampled during active COVID-19.

The J gene is TRBJ2-1, the V gene TRBV11-3, with TRBD2 matching over 15 bases. The V gene's germline CDR1 is SGHNT and CDR2 YENEEA. The CDR3 is made up of 15 amino acids. Unmatched junction bases numbered 3, after V lost 5 bases and J lost 7 bases. In nucleotides, the CDR3 is TGTGCCAGCAGCGCGGGACTAGCGGGAGGTAATGAGCAGTTCTTC. Translating it yields CASSAGLAGGNEQFF.

This sequence joins TRBV4-3 and TRBJ1-2; D may be TRBD1 (5 bases). Germline V gene sequence: CDR1 LGHNA, CDR2 YSLEER. The CDR3 runs to 17 residues. With 0 bases removed from V and 5 bases from J, the gap between germline ends came to 19 bases. The CDR3 DNA follows: TGCGCCAGCAGCCAAGATCGGGCAGGGCTCCGCCTTTATGGCTACACCTTC. This sequence encodes CASSQDRAGLRLYGYTF.

The chain joins TRBV21-1 to TRBJ2-2; the table's D call, TRBD2, has no DNA check behind it. TRBV21-1 is a pseudogene. The CDR3 extends over 17 amino acids. The CDR3 sequence is CASSKAAGLAATGELFF. The CDR3 DNA sequence: TGTGCCAGCAGCAAAGCGGCTGGACTAGCGGCCACCGGGGAGCTGTTTTTT.

This clone has just a few counts. J is TRBJ1-2 and V is TRBV5-6; possible D gene TRBD1, 5 bases. Germline CDR1 SGHDT, CDR2 YYEEEE. This CDR3 comprises 13 residues. V was clipped by 0 bases and J by 7 bases, with 10 bases between them. CDR3 bases: TGTGCCAGCAGCTTGGACCAGGGTCGTGGCTACACCTTC. Amino acids: CASSLDQGRGYTF.

J is TRBJ1-1 and V is TRBV3-1 (or the pseudogene TRBV3-2), with D possibly matching TRBD1 (5 bases). Trimming removed 4 bases at V and 0 bases at J, with 15 bases between. Germline CDR1 and CDR2: LGHDT and YNNKEL (reference sequence). This CDR3 contains 16 residues. CDR3 nucleotide sequence: TGTGCCAGCAGCCCCGCCTGGGGGGGAATGAACACTGAAGCTTTCTTT. The encoded protein is CASSPAWGGMNTEAFF.

This chain joins TRBV11-2 and TRBJ1-1; D is ambiguous. The CDR3 is 14 amino acids. The V and J ends lost 5 bases and 5 bases respectively, with 15 bases between them. Germline V gene lookup returns CDR1 SGHAT and CDR2 FQNNGV. For the CDR3, the DNA is TGTGCCAGCAGCCTGAATGGCGGATTTACTGAAGCTTTCTTT. It yields the protein CASSLNGGFTEAFF.

This chain connects TRBV5-1 to TRBJ1-3; the D gene is possibly TRBD1 (5 bases). The CDR3 is 15 amino acids. Trimming took 2 bases from V and 9 from J, leaving 18 bases between them. Germline V gene data show CDR1 as SGHRS and CDR2 as YFSETQ. The CDR3 protein is CASSFEGLLKSTIYF. CDR3 DNA: TGCGCCAGCAGCTTCGAGGGACTGTTGAAAAGCACCATATATTTT.

The chain employs TRBV15 and TRBJ2-3; D uncertain. This CDR3 region has 12 residues. V was pared by 0 bases and J by 9 bases, with 7 bases between. Germline V gene lookup returns CDR1 LNHNV and CDR2 YYDKDF (reference sequence). The CDR3 region is CATSRDLFTQYF. CDR3 sequence (DNA): TGTGCCACCAGCAGAGATTTATTCACGCAGTATTTT. Drawing the rest from reference TRBV15 and TRBJ2-3, the complete variable domain is DAMVIQNPRYQVTQFGKPVTLSCSQTLNHNVMYWYQQKSSQAPKLLFHYYDKDFNNEADTPDNFQSRRPNTSFCFLDIRSPGLGDTAMYLCATSRDLFTQYFGPGTRLTVL.

This clone was counted many times. The rearrangement uses TRBV4-1 and TRBJ2-7, with 9 bases aligning to TRBD2. The CDR3 contains 15 residues. Germline CDR1 is MGHRA and CDR2 is YSYEKL. V trimming: 6 bases; J trimming: 0 bases; junction bases outside the gene matches: 6. CDR3 DNA sequence: TGCGCCAGCAGTGCTAGCGGGGTAAGCTCCTACGAGCAGTACTTC. The encoded protein is CASSASGVSSYEQYF.

The rearrangement joins TRBV10-3 to TRBJ1-5; 9 nucleotides agree with TRBD1. The CDR3 runs 14 residues. CDR1 is ENHRY, CDR2 SYGVKD, per germline. With 3 bases clipped from V and 7 bases from J, the junction kept 4 bases outside the gene matches. The CDR3 DNA reads as TGTGCCATCAGTGACGGACAGGGGAGCCAGCCCCAGCATTTT. It translates to CAISDGQGSQPQHF.

This clone showed up just once. The rearrangement uses TRBV7-8 and TRBJ2-6; 7 bases line up with TRBD2. The CDR3 has 15 amino acids. The germline CDR1 and CDR2 sequences are SGHVS and FQNEAQ. J gave up 1 base and V 4 bases, and 1 base lay outside the gene matches. Written as DNA, the CDR3 is TGTGCCAGCAGCTGGGAGGGTTCTGGGGCCAACGTCCTGACTTTC. Protein product: CASSWEGSGANVLTF.

The chain employs TRBV7-2 and TRBJ2-7; D might be TRBD2 (9 bases). This CDR3 comprises 14 residues. V shed 5 bases and J shed 13 bases, with 24 bases lying between them. CDR1 and CDR2 (germline): SGHTA, FQGNSA. The CDR3 sequence: CASSDRGPSGRLYF. CDR3 nucleotide sequence: TGTGCCAGCAGCGACAGGGGCCCGAGCGGGAGGCTATACTTC.

This chain uses TRBV5-1 with TRBJ2-5; D is possibly TRBD2 (6 bases). Germline V lookup: CDR1 SGHRS, CDR2 YFSETQ. CDR3 length: 15 residues. The ends were cut back, 1 base at V and 5 bases at J, with 15 bases in the middle. The DNA for the CDR3 is TGCGCCAGCAGCTTGCGTCCGGGAGTCGGGGAGACCCAGTACTTC. Translated, it gives CASSLRPGVGETQYF. Variable domain in full (rest from reference TRBV5-1 and TRBJ2-5): KAGVTQTPRYLIKTRGQQVTLSCSPISGHRSVSWYQQTPGQGLQFLFEYFSETQRNKGNFPGRFSGRQFSNSRSEMNVSTLELGDSALYLCASSLRPGVGETQYFGPGTRLLVL.

The chain uses TRBV11-2 and TRBJ1-2; 9 bases are shared with TRBD1. CDR3 length: 13 amino acids. Germline CDR1 and CDR2: SGHAT and FQNNGV. With 4 bases clipped from V and 4 bases from J, the junction kept 1 base outside the gene matches. The CDR3 is CASSSTGGYGYTF. CDR3 coding DNA: TGTGCCAGCAGCTCGACAGGGGGCTATGGCTACACCTTC.

The chain couples TRBV19 to TRBJ2-3; a weak D match, TRBD2 (6 bases). This CDR3 is 15 amino acids long. From germline, CDR1 is LNHDA and CDR2 SQIVND (reference sequence). Trimming cost V 6 bases and J 4 bases, with 17 bases left between them. CDR3 in DNA: TGTGCCAGTAGGCTCGGGGGAAGCGCGGCAGATACGCAGTATTTT. This codes for CASRLGGSAADTQYF. Supplemented by reference TRBV19 and TRBJ2-3, the full variable domain reads DGGITQSPKYLFRKEGQNVTLSCEQNLNHDAMYWYRQDPGQGLRLIYYSQIVNDFQKGDIAEGYSVSREKKESFPLTVTSAQKNPTAFYLCASRLGGSAADTQYFGPGTRLTVL.

DNA for the CDR3: TGTGCCAGCAGCTGGAGACAGGGTGACATTCAGTACTTC. Its translation is CASSWRQGDIQYF. This sequence joins TRBV5-6 and TRBJ2-4, with 7 bases aligning to TRBD1. The CDR3 is 13 residues long. CDR1 and CDR2 from the germline V gene are SGHDT and YYEEEE. V shed 3 bases, J shed 8 bases, and the junction held 5 bases outside the gene matches.

As for this clone: In the same sample, other DNA sequences code for this CDR3. V usage is TRBV6-6 and J usage is TRBJ1-5, with a weak D call TRBD1 (6 bases). The CDR3 spans 13 residues. Germline V gene lookup returns CDR1 MNHNY and CDR2 SVGAGI (reference sequence). V lost 4 bases to trimming and J lost 7 bases, with 11 bases between them. CDR3 nucleotides: TGTGCCAGCAGTTCAGGGGCAGGGCAGCCCCAGCATTTT. It codes for CASSSGAGQPQHF.

The chain combines TRBV4-3 with TRBJ2-1; D possibly corresponds to TRBD1 (6 bases). This CDR3 spans 17 amino acids. The germline V gene has CDR1 LGHNA and CDR2 YSLEER. The V end was cut by 0 bases, the J end by 3 bases, with 15 bases between. In DNA, the CDR3 is TGCGCCAGCAGCCAAGAGGACACCGGGACAATCTACAATGAGCAGTTCTTC. Translating gives CASSQEDTGTIYNEQFF.

The gene calls are TRBV28 and TRBJ1-2; D gene uncertain. Germline values: CDR1 MDHEN, CDR2 SYDVKM. The CDR3 consists of 17 residues. V lost 10 bases and J lost 2, with 26 bases in between. CDR3 DNA sequence: TGTGCCACCAAGGGAGGAATCCTGACAATACAAAACTATGGCTACACCTTC. Amino acids: CATKGGILTIQNYGYTF.

CDR3 loop: CASSATPHGRGYNEQFF. The CDR3 region has the DNA TGTGCCAGCAGCGCCACCCCCCACGGCAGGGGATACAATGAGCAGTTCTTC. The chain uses TRBV9 and TRBJ2-1, with a possible D match to TRBD1 (6 bases). V was cut by 3 bases and J by 4 bases, with 20 bases left in between. CDR1 is SGDLS, CDR2 YYNGEE, per germline. CDR3 length: 17 amino acids.

The V gene is TRBV5-8, the J gene TRBJ2-3; 8 bases are shared with TRBD1. Germline CDR1 reads SGHTS; CDR2 reads YDEGEE. The J segment lost 4 bases and the V segment lost 3 bases, leaving 7 bases of the junction unmatched. This CDR3 has 15 amino acids. The CDR3 spells CASSSTPGGADTQYF. CDR3 sequence (DNA): TGTGCCAGCAGCTCGACCCCAGGGGGCGCAGATACGCAGTATTTT.

The table lists this clone with a few counts. The chain employs TRBV7-9 and TRBJ2-6, with D possibly matching TRBD1 (6 bases). In germline, CDR1 is SEHNR, CDR2 FQNEAQ (reference sequence). The V end was cut by 5 bases, the J end by 2 bases, with 10 bases between. The CDR3 length is 15 residues. CDR3 residues: CASSPDSTGANVLTF. The DNA of the CDR3 is TGTGCCAGCAGCCCGGACAGTACTGGGGCCAACGTCCTGACTTTC. Filled out from reference TRBV7-9 and TRBJ2-6, the complete variable domain reads DTGVSQNPRHKITKRGQNVTFRCDPISEHNRLYWYRQTLGQGPEFLTYFQNEAQLEKSRLLSDRFSAERPKGSFSTLEIQRTEQGDSAMYLCASSPDSTGANVLTFGAGSRLTVL.

The rearrangement joins TRBV7-3 to TRBJ2-7; D gene unclear. CDR1 and CDR2 from the germline V gene are SGHTA and FQGTGA. Trimming shortened V by 5 bases and J by 5 bases, and 13 bases separated the two germline ends. The CDR3 is 13 residues long. The CDR3 loop reads CASSLSNRDEQYF. The CDR3 DNA sequence: TGTGCCAGCAGCCTCTCGAACCGGGACGAGCAGTACTTC.

The chain recombines TRBV11-3 with TRBJ2-7; tentative D call: TRBD1 (6 bases). In germline, CDR1 is SGHNT, CDR2 YENEEA. Trimming took 1 base from V and 2 from J, leaving 15 bases between them. This CDR3 region has 16 residues. CDR3 region: CASSLALQGRTYEQYF. The CDR3 DNA reads as TGTGCCAGCAGCTTAGCGTTACAGGGTAGGACCTACGAGCAGTACTTC.

This clone was seen just once. The V call is TRBV5-6, the J call TRBJ2-2, with 8 bases fitting TRBD1. Germline values: CDR1 SGHDT, CDR2 YYEEEE. The CDR3 has 16 amino acids. V shed 4 bases and J 3 bases; nucleotides not matched to a gene: 8. For the CDR3, the DNA is TGTGCCAGCAGCGGGAGGACAGGGTACGACACCGGGGAGCTGTTTTTT. It encodes CASSGRTGYDTGELFF.

The chain is built from TRBV30 and TRBJ1-2; weak D call: TRBD1 (5 bases). Trimming stripped 2 bases from V and 7 bases from J, with 11 bases between. The CDR3 has 12 residues. Germline CDR1 is GTSNPN and CDR2 is SVGIG (reference sequence). The CDR3 is CAWSFGASGYTF. CDR3 DNA: TGTGCCTGGAGTTTTGGGGCTTCTGGCTACACCTTC.

The chain joins TRBV11-2 to TRBJ1-5; no firm D call. The CDR3 extends over 15 amino acids. CDR1 and CDR2 (germline): SGHAT, FQNNGV. Trimming shortened V by 1 base and J by 0 bases, and 7 bases separated the two germline ends. This CDR3 reads CASSLGSYSNQPQHF. The DNA for the CDR3 is TGTGCCAGCAGCTTAGGCAGTTATAGCAATCAGCCCCAGCATTTT.

This chain connects TRBV27 to TRBJ2-6, with D possibly matching TRBD2 (5 bases). The germline gives CDR1 MNHEY, CDR2 SMNVEV (reference sequence). The ends were cut back, 5 bases at V and 0 bases at J, with 11 bases in the middle. This CDR3 has 16 residues. The CDR3 loop reads CASSLTRPSGANVLTF. The CDR3 coding sequence is TGTGCCAGCAGTCTTACTAGACCCTCTGGGGCCAACGTCCTGACTTTC.

DNA of the CDR3: TGTGCCAGCAGCCCTGGACAGGGGAACACTGAAGCTTTCTTT. It specifies CASSPGQGNTEAFF. The rearrangement uses TRBV7-3 and TRBJ1-1; TRBD1 agrees at 8 bases. CDR3 length: 14 amino acids. Germline CDR1 is SGHTA and CDR2 is FQGTGA. V lost 5 bases, J lost 1 base, and 3 bases stayed unmatched.

The J gene is TRBJ2-1, the V gene TRBV2; 12 bases match TRBD1. Germline values: CDR1 SNHLY, CDR2 FYNNEI. This CDR3 spans 15 amino acids. V lost 4 bases, J lost 9 bases, and 7 bases stayed unmatched. The CDR3 reads CASSGGQGARSEQFF. The CDR3 nucleotides read TGTGCCAGCAGTGGGGGACAGGGGGCGAGGAGTGAGCAGTTCTTC.

The V call is TRBV2, the J call TRBJ2-2, with a tentative D call TRBD2 (6 bases). The germline CDR1 and CDR2 sequences are SNHLY and FYNNEI. The CDR3 totals 14 residues. V gave up 7 bases and J gave up 0 bases, with 9 bases separating them. The CDR3 spells CASTSDANTGELFF. The CDR3 DNA sequence: TGTGCCAGCACTAGCGACGCGAACACCGGGGAGCTGTTTTTT.